The sequence of this T cell receptor (beta chain) was determined in a study of T cell responses to AZD1222 COVID-19 vaccine. Here immunoSEQ multiplex PCR was the method, and the copy in TCRdb shows in-frame clones only, minus some. Found here are approximately 160,000 clones, around 94% of them singletons; the top ten hold approximately 5.5%. This CDR3 is 14 amino acids long. Germline V gene lookup returns CDR1 MNHEY and CDR2 SVGAGI. The V segment lost 8 bases and the J segment 3 bases; nucleotides outside the gene matches: 5. This TCR was recovered from an adult who received the AZD1222 COVID-19 vaccine. This chain links TRBV6-5 with TRBJ2-1; 9 positions match TRBD1. The sample was peripheral blood, taken 28 days after the second AZD1222 dose. The chain's CDR3 is CASLETGGYNEQFF. CDR3 bases: TGTGCCAGCCTGGAGACAGGGGGCTACAATGAGCAGTTCTTC.